A selection of T cell receptor beta chains follows, all from one sample in a study of blood T cell repertoires in COVID-19. Method: immunoSEQ multiplex PCR; TCRdb's copy keeps in-frame clones and lacks some. The data show some 46,000 clones, roughly 73% seen once. Input material: peripheral blood. The receptors were sampled from an elderly man with acute or convalescent COVID-19. The CDR3 runs from the conserved cysteine through the conserved F or W. The order of the fields is clone size, V gene, D gene, J gene, CDR3 protein, CDR3 DNA. D genes are given only for firm matches. Expanded clones get a size class; other rows say once, few or many, or leave the size out.

clone size: NA; V gene: TRBV2; D gene: NA; J gene: TRBJ1-2; CDR3 protein: CASSVGGSNYGYTF; CDR3 DNA: TGTGCCAGCAGTGTAGGAGGGTCAAACTATGGCTACACCTTC
clone size: once; V gene: TRBV11-2; D gene: TRBD2; J gene: TRBJ2-1; CDR3 protein: CASSFHRTSGRTYNEQFF; CDR3 DNA: TGTGCCAGCAGCTTCCATCGGACTAGCGGGAGAACCTACAATGAGCAGTTCTTC
clone size: NA; V gene: TRBV18; D gene: NA; J gene: TRBJ1-1; CDR3 protein: CASSPGTRGTEAFF; CDR3 DNA: TGTGCCAGCTCACCCGGGACAAGGGGCACTGAAGCTTTCTTT
clone size: NA; V gene: TRBV3-1/TRBV3-2; D gene: NA; J gene: TRBJ2-1; CDR3 protein: CASSQAGSYNEQFF; CDR3 DNA: TGTGCCAGCAGCCAAGCAGGGTCCTACAATGAGCAGTTCTTC
clone size: NA; V gene: TRBV27; D gene: NA; J gene: TRBJ2-7; CDR3 protein: CASSTTSEQYF; CDR3 DNA: TGTGCCAGCAGTACCACAAGCGAGCAGTACTTC
clone size: NA; V gene: TRBV18; D gene: TRBD1; J gene: TRBJ1-2; CDR3 protein: CASSPWTGYRLNYGYTF; CDR3 DNA: TGTGCCAGCTCACCATGGACAGGGTACCGCTTGAACTATGGCTACACCTTC
clone size: NA; V gene: TRBV15; D gene: TRBD2; J gene: TRBJ2-7; CDR3 protein: CATSREIAGGGDEQYF; CDR3 DNA: TGTGCCACCAGCAGGGAAATAGCGGGAGGCGGGGACGAGCAGTACTTC
clone size: NA; V gene: TRBV29-1; D gene: TRBD1; J gene: TRBJ2-1; CDR3 protein: CSVDRGPYNEQFF; CDR3 DNA: TGCAGCGTTGACAGGGGGCCCTACAATGAGCAGTTCTTC
clone size: few; V gene: TRBV5-1; D gene: TRBD2; J gene: TRBJ2-5; CDR3 protein: CASSTGRGGQETQYF; CDR3 DNA: TGCGCCAGCAGCACCGGACGGGGGGGACAAGAGACCCAGTACTTC
clone size: many; V gene: TRBV13; D gene: NA; J gene: TRBJ2-4; CDR3 protein: CASSRGSFWAKNIQYF; CDR3 DNA: TGTGCCAGCAGCCGTGGGAGTTTTTGGGCCAAAAACATTCAGTACTTC